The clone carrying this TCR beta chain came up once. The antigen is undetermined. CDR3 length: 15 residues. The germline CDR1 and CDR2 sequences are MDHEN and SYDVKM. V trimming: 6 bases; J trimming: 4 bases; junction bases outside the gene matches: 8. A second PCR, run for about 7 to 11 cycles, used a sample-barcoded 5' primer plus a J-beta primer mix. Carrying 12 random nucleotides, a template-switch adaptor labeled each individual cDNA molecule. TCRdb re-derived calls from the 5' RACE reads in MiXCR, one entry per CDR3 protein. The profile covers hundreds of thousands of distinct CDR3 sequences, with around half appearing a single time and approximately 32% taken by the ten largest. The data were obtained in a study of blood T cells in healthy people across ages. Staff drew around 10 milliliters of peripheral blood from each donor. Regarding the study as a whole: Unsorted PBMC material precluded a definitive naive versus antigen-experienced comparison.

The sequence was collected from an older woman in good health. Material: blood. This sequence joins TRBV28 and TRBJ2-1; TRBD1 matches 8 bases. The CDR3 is CASSFNRGLYNEQFF. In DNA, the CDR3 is TGTGCCAGCAGCTTTAACAGGGGGTTGTACAATGAGCAGTTCTTC. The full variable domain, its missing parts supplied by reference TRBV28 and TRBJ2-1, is DVKVTQSSRYLVKRTGEKVFLECVQDMDHENMFWYRQDPGLGLRLIYFSYDVKMKEKGDIPEGYSVSREKKERFSLILESASTNQTSMYLCASSFNRGLYNEQFFGPGTRLTVL.